These T cell receptor beta chains were read from a single sample in a study of memory CD4+ T cells and cytomegalovirus serostatus. The repertoire was sequenced with immunoSEQ multiplex PCR; TCRdb's copy has only in-frame clones and lacks some. The sample contains approximately 63,000 clones, roughly 75% of which appear only once. Sequenced: memory CD4+ T cells from blood. These receptors were collected from an adult in good health and CMV-seronegative. Some clones in this sample may be carry-over from other donors' samples. Both conserved end residues are part of each CDR3. A D gene is named only where the DNA matches it firmly. The listing skips clone size in some rows; elsewhere it reads once, few, many or a size class.

cdr3_nt | cdr3_aa | clone_size | j_call | v_call | d_call
TGTGCCAGCAGCTATCGGGACAGCTATGGCTACACCTTC | CASSYRDSYGYTF | . | TRBJ1-2 | TRBV7-9 | TRBD1
TGCAGTGCTAGACCAGCGGAGACCCAGTACTTC | CSARPAETQYF | few | TRBJ2-5 | TRBV20-1 | .
TGTGCCAGCAGTTTGTCCGGGGCATGGACTGAAGCTTTCTTT | CASSLSGAWTEAFF | . | TRBJ1-1 | TRBV27 | .
TGTGCCAGCAGTCTAGCGACCTACGAGCAGTACTTC | CASSLATYEQYF | . | TRBJ2-7 | TRBV28 | .
TGCGCCAGCAGCTTGGGGAAAGACGCACCCCTCCACTTT | CASSLGKDAPLHF | few | TRBJ1-6 | TRBV5-1 | .
TGCGCCAGGACCGGGACAGGGAATGAAAAACTGTTTTTT | CARTGTGNEKLFF | . | TRBJ1-4 | TRBV5-1 | TRBD1
TGTGCCAGCAGTTTCGGGCCCCAAGAGACCCAGTACTTC | CASSFGPQETQYF | . | TRBJ2-5 | TRBV28 | .
TGTGCCAGCAGCTCCAGGGGTAGGGATTCACCCCTCCACTTT | CASSSRGRDSPLHF | few | TRBJ1-6 | TRBV7-2 | .
TGTGCCAGCAGTGACACGCGGGACCCTAGAAATACGCAGTATTTT | CASSDTRDPRNTQYF | . | TRBJ2-3 | TRBV25-1 | .
TGTGCCTGGAGTGCCATCGCAGATACGCAGTATTTT | CAWSAIADTQYF | . | TRBJ2-3 | TRBV30 | .
TGTGCCAGCAGTGACGAGGGCACAGATACGCAGTATTTT | CASSDEGTDTQYF | few | TRBJ2-3 | TRBV6-4 | .
TGTGCCAGCAGCAATAGGGACAGATATGGCTACACCTTC | CASSNRDRYGYTF | once | TRBJ1-2 | TRBV4-2 | TRBD1
TGCGCCAGCAGCCAAGTAGTCACAGGGACCTACGAGCAGTACTTC | CASSQVVTGTYEQYF | few | TRBJ2-7 | TRBV4-3 | .
TGCGCCAGCAGCCCCCATCCGGATAGCACCCGCGAGCAGTACTTC | CASSPHPDSTREQYF | once | TRBJ2-7 | TRBV4-3 | .
TGTGCCACCAGCGGAACGACAGGCGAAGCTTTCTTT | CATSGTTGEAFF | . | TRBJ1-1 | TRBV15 | .
TGTGCCAGCAGCCCCAGACCCATGGAGATGAACACTGAAGCTTTCTTT | CASSPRPMEMNTEAFF | . | TRBJ1-1 | TRBV9 | .
TGTGCCAGCAGCCAACGGTACGGGCAGTACTTC | CASSQRYGQYF | . | TRBJ2-7 | TRBV7-2 | .
TGCAGCTCCACAACAGACAGGGGATCCACTGAAGCTTTCTTT | CSSTTDRGSTEAFF | few | TRBJ1-1 | TRBV29-1 | TRBD1
TGTGCCAGCAGAAAACAGGGGGCGCGGGGTTCACCCCTCCACTTT | CASRKQGARGSPLHF | . | TRBJ1-6 | TRBV27 | TRBD1
TGTGCCAGCAGCTTAGGACAGACACTGAACACTGAAGCTTTCTTT | CASSLGQTLNTEAFF | . | TRBJ1-1 | TRBV7-8 | .
TGTGCCAGCAGCCACGAAGCACGGAAGAGCTCACCCCTCCACTTT | CASSHEARKSSPLHF | . | TRBJ1-6 | TRBV6-5 | .
TGTGCCAGCAGCCAAAGCCCCCTCTTATACAATGAGCAGTTCTTC | CASSQSPLLYNEQFF | . | TRBJ2-1 | TRBV7-8 | .
TGTGCCAGCTCACCAAGCGGGGGGGCCGGGAATGAGCAGTTCTTC | CASSPSGGAGNEQFF | . | TRBJ2-1 | TRBV18 | TRBD2
TGTGCCAGCAGCGTCCGGTTGCGGGGCGAGCAGTACTTC | CASSVRLRGEQYF | . | TRBJ2-7 | TRBV11-2 | .
TGTGCCAGCAGCTCGGGGACCCGGTTGGGAGGGGCCAACGTCCTGACTTTC | CASSSGTRLGGANVLTF | . | TRBJ2-6 | TRBV7-2 | .
TGTGCCAGCAGCTTTAGCAGACTAGCCAATGAGCAGTTCTTC | CASSFSRLANEQFF | . | TRBJ2-1 | TRBV7-2 | TRBD2
TGTGCCAGCAGTGGGGGTTCCCGAAATCAGCCCCAGCATTTT | CASSGGSRNQPQHF | . | TRBJ1-5 | TRBV27 | .
TGCGCCAGCAGCCAAGATCCCAGAGCAACTAATGAAAAACTGTTTTTT | CASSQDPRATNEKLFF | . | TRBJ1-4 | TRBV4-3 | .
TGTGCCAGCTCACTACAGGGGGCTAGCGAGCAGTACTTC | CASSLQGASEQYF | . | TRBJ2-7 | TRBV18 | TRBD1
TGTGCCAGCAGCTCGGGGCGAGGGTTTCAGAACTATGGCTACACCTTC | CASSSGRGFQNYGYTF | . | TRBJ1-2 | TRBV7-9 | .
TGCGCCAGCAGCCAAGCGTTGAGCGAGTGGCAGCCCCAGCATTTT | CASSQALSEWQPQHF | . | TRBJ1-5 | TRBV4-3 | .
TGTGCCAGCAGCCTTGACAGGGTCGAAGCTTTCTTT | CASSLDRVEAFF | . | TRBJ1-1 | TRBV11-1 | TRBD1
TGTGCCAGCAGCGTAGATGGGGGGTTCGCGGTGAGGACTGAAGCTTTCTTT | CASSVDGGFAVRTEAFF | . | TRBJ1-1 | TRBV9 | .